The next 9 T cell receptor beta chains were all read from a single sample in a study of OX40 agonist ivuxolimab in advanced cancers. Assay: immunoSEQ multiplex PCR; the TCRdb copy retains only in-frame clones and omits some. The table shows under 70,000 clones, with 80% to 90% occurring only once. The sequences come from CD4+ or CD8+ T cells sorted from blood, collected in a trial of the OX40 agonist ivuxolimab. These receptors originate from an adult with an advanced solid tumor such as melanoma, head and neck, liver or kidney cancer.

The chain has TRBV9 and TRBJ2-3; D is perhaps TRBD2 (5 bases). Germline CDR1 reads SGDLS; CDR2 reads YYNGEE. V lost 3 bases and J lost 3, with 14 bases in between. This CDR3 has 15 amino acids. CDR3 loop: CASSASFGLTDTQYF. The CDR3 region has the DNA TGTGCCAGCAGCGCTTCCTTCGGACTTACAGATACGCAGTATTTT.

J is TRBJ2-1 and V is TRBV11-3, with TRBD1 matching over 7 bases. The CDR3 runs 16 residues. Germline CDR1 and CDR2: SGHNT and YENEEA. V dropped 0 bases and J dropped 12; count of bases not matched to a gene: 14. DNA for the CDR3: TGTGCCAGCAGCTTAGAAAGGGGGCAGGGTCCACACATGCAGTTCTTC. Protein sequence: CASSLERGQGPHMQFF.

The chain combines TRBV6-1 with TRBJ1-4; 11 bases align to TRBD1. From germline, CDR1 is MNHNS and CDR2 SASEGT. The CDR3 loop spans 14 amino acids. Unmatched junction bases numbered 4, after V lost 6 bases and J lost 7 bases. CDR3 protein: CASRLGQGVEKLFF. The CDR3 DNA reads TGTGCCAGCAGACTGGGACAGGGGGTTGAAAAACTGTTTTTT.

This clone came up once. In nucleotides, the CDR3 is TGTGCCTGGAGTGTACGGGTAGCCGGGTACAATGAGCAGTTCTTC. It codes for CAWSVRVAGYNEQFF. The chain recombines TRBV30 with TRBJ2-1; no reliable D call. V was clipped by 0 bases and J by 4 bases, with 13 bases between them. The CDR3 has 15 amino acids. CDR1 and CDR2 from the germline V gene are GTSNPN and SVGIG (reference sequence).

The rearrangement links TRBV2 to TRBJ2-3; 8 nucleotides agree with TRBD1. Trimming cost V 6 bases and J 1 base; bases outside gene matches: 9. The CDR3 is made up of 16 amino acids. CDR1 SNHLY and CDR2 FYNNEI come from the germline V gene. This CDR3 is CASSKGGQGGTDTQYF. In DNA, the CDR3 is TGTGCCAGCAGCAAAGGCGGACAGGGCGGCACAGATACGCAGTATTTT.

V and J are TRBV11-2 and TRBJ2-7; D is uncertain. The CDR3 sequence is 12 residues long. The ends were cut back, 4 bases at V and 5 bases at J, with 9 bases in the middle. Germline V gene lookup returns CDR1 SGHAT and CDR2 FQNNGV. Here the CDR3 reads CASSSGLNEQYF. The CDR3, as DNA: TGTGCCAGCAGCTCGGGCCTGAACGAGCAGTACTTC. Variable domain in full (rest from reference TRBV11-2 and TRBJ2-7): EAGVAQSPRYKIIEKRQSVAFWCNPISGHATLYWYQQILGQGPKLLIQFQNNGVVDDSQLPKDRFSAERLKGVDSTLKIQPAKLEDSAVYLCASSSGLNEQYFGPGTRLTVT.

The chain joins TRBV19 to TRBJ2-1; TRBD1 matches at 7 bases. The ends lost 5 bases at V and 8 bases at J; junction bases unmatched: 9. Germline V gene sequence: CDR1 LNHDA, CDR2 SQIVND (reference sequence). The CDR3 totals 14 residues. The CDR3 DNA follows: TGTGCCAGTAGTCCAGGACAGGCGTCGCATGAGCAGTTCTTC. Translating gives CASSPGQASHEQFF.

V usage is TRBV6-6 and J usage is TRBJ2-7; 13 nucleotides align to TRBD2. Germline assignment: CDR1 MNHNY and CDR2 SVGAGI (reference sequence). The CDR3 sequence is 16 residues long. With 5 bases clipped from V and 5 bases from J, the junction kept 9 bases outside the gene matches. CDR3 sequence (DNA): TGTGCCAGCAGTAGGTCGTCCGGGACTAGCGGGGACGAGCAGTACTTC. Its translation is CASSRSSGTSGDEQYF.

The chain joins TRBV11-2 to TRBJ2-7; 9 positions agree with TRBD2. Germline assignment: CDR1 SGHAT and CDR2 FQNNGV. The CDR3 totals 18 residues. Trimming removed 0 bases from V and 3 bases from J; junction bases left unmatched: 12. The CDR3 sequence is CASSLDQSVSGGYYEQYF. The CDR3 DNA is TGTGCCAGCAGCTTAGATCAGTCGGTGAGCGGGGGGTACTACGAGCAGTACTTC.